This T cell receptor (beta chain) was retrieved from a study of OX40 agonist ivuxolimab in advanced cancers. Clones were read by immunoSEQ multiplex PCR, and TCRdb kept only the in-frame ones, dropping some. The sample has 30,000 to 40,000 clones; 89% are singletons. Notes on the study in general: Circulating CD4+ and CD8+ T cells showed clonal expansion by week 6 at 0.1 to 3.0 mg/kg.

Concerning this clone itself: Its target is not known.

At baseline, cycle 4 day 1, and cycle 7 day 1, blood was sampled. The sequence derives from an adult with an advanced solid tumor such as melanoma, head and neck, liver or kidney cancer. Sequenced here: CD4+ or CD8+ T cells sorted from blood, sampled in a trial of the OX40 agonist ivuxolimab.

This CDR3 is CSVESKGEKLFF. The DNA for the CDR3 is TGCAGCGTTGAGAGTAAGGGAGAAAAACTGTTTTTT. The chain employs TRBV29-1 and TRBJ1-4; D remains ambiguous. V dropped 3 bases and J dropped 8 bases, with 10 bases sitting between them. The germline V gene encodes CDR1 SQVTM and CDR2 ANQGSEA. The CDR3 loop spans 12 amino acids.